Below, 26 T cell receptor beta chains from the same sample are listed, as sequenced in a study of CD8+CD57+ T cells in acquired aplastic anemia. Patients sequenced had flow cytometry evidence of CD8+CD57+ cell expansion. TCR beta VDJ and CDR3 profiles were obtained from a genomic DNA template. TCRdb used MiXCR to reprocess the reads, holding one entry per CDR3 protein. This table has 180,000 or so distinct CDR3 sequences, approximately 48% appearing once. The sequencing sample was made of sorted CD4+, CD8+, or CD8+CD57+ T cells (not recorded which) from PBMCs. The source is a human donor with aplastic anemia.

There are many counts of this clonotype. This chain's CDR3 is CASSPGEGTDTQYF. The DNA for the CDR3 is TGCGCCAGCAGCCCCGGGGAGGGGACAGATACGCAGTATTTT. The J gene is TRBJ2-3, the V gene TRBV5-1, with TRBD2 matching 7 bases. The J segment lost 3 bases and the V segment lost 4 bases, leaving 5 bases of the junction unmatched. The germline gives CDR1 SGHRS, CDR2 YFSETQ. The CDR3 has 14 residues.

The chain links TRBV19 to TRBJ1-4; D ambiguous. In germline, CDR1 is LNHDA, CDR2 SQIVND (reference sequence). The ends were cut back, 6 bases at V and 0 bases at J, with 8 bases in the middle. The CDR3 loop spans 14 amino acids. Here the CDR3 DNA reads TGTGCCAGTAGCCGAGGTACAACTAATGAAAAACTGTTTTTT. It is translated as CASSRGTTNEKLFF. Filled out from reference TRBV19 and TRBJ1-4, the complete variable domain reads DGGITQSPKYLFRKEGQNVTLSCEQNLNHDAMYWYRQDPGQGLRLIYYSQIVNDFQKGDIAEGYSVSREKKESFPLTVTSAQKNPTAFYLCASSRGTTNEKLFFGSGTQLSVL.

V usage is TRBV3-1 and J usage is TRBJ1-1; 12 bases line up with TRBD1. J gave up 9 bases and V 7 bases, and 6 bases lay outside the gene matches. Germline V lookup: CDR1 LGHDT, CDR2 YNNKEL (reference sequence). The CDR3 runs to 13 residues. The CDR3 sequence: CASIGTGGVKAFF. The DNA for the CDR3 is TGTGCCAGCATCGGGACAGGGGGCGTCAAAGCTTTCTTT. Looking up the rest from reference TRBV3-1 and TRBJ1-1 gives the full variable domain: DTAVSQTPKYLVTQMGNDKSIKCEQNLGHDTMYWYKQDSKKFLKIMFSYNNKELIINETVPNRFSPKSPDKAHLNLHINSLELGDSAVYFCASIGTGGVKAFFGQGTRLTVV.

This clonotype was picked up many times. This chain joins TRBV20-1 and TRBJ1-6; D may be TRBD1 (6 bases). This CDR3 has 15 residues. Germline assignment: CDR1 DFQATT and CDR2 SNEGSKA (reference sequence). V lost 4 bases to trimming and J lost 5 bases, with 15 bases between them. The CDR3 nucleotides are TGCAGTGCTACCATCCGGCAGGGGAATAATTCACCCCTCCACTTT. Translated: CSATIRQGNNSPLHF.

This clonotype appeared many times. The chain is built from TRBV6-1 and TRBJ1-6, with D uncertain. The V and J ends lost 7 bases and 11 bases respectively, with 18 bases between them. The CDR3 spans 14 residues. The germline V gene has CDR1 MNHNS and CDR2 SASEGT. The CDR3 coding sequence is TGTGCCAGCACCACGACCCCCCCCGGGGCACCCCTCCACTTT. This codes for CASTTTPPGAPLHF.

This clonotype showed up just a few times. The rearrangement uses TRBV12-3 or TRBV12-4 and TRBJ1-6; D not certain. Trimming removed 3 bases from V and 12 bases from J, with 6 bases in between. The CDR3 covers 11 residues. CDR3 in amino acids: CASSFGEPLHF. The DNA for the CDR3 is TGTGCCAGCAGTTTTGGGGAACCCCTCCACTTT.

A word on this clonotype: This may be a read error: a much more frequent sequence differs by one nucleotide. The CDR3 does not end in the conserved phenylalanine or tryptophan, so this is likely a read error. This rearrangement joins TRBV6-4 to TRBJ1-1, with TRBD1 matching 11 bases. The CDR3 has 15 residues. Trimming at V came to 6 bases and at J to 1 base, leaving 4 bases not matched to a gene. Per the germline V gene, CDR1 is MRHNA and CDR2 is SNTAGT. CDR3 loop: CASRRDRGENTEAFS. For the CDR3, the DNA is TGTGCCAGCAGACGGGACAGGGGGGAGAACACTGAAGCTTTCTCT.

This clonotype appeared many times. The chain joins TRBV11-3 to TRBJ1-1; unclear D gene. The CDR3 length is 12 residues. The germline V and J ends were trimmed by 3 bases and 2 bases, with 4 bases remaining between them. Germline CDR1 SGHNT, CDR2 YENEEA. DNA for the CDR3: TGTGCCAGCAGCTTTACCAACACTGAAGCTTTCTTT. This codes for CASSFTNTEAFF.

The CDR3 region has the DNA TGCAGCGTTTTTCTAGCGGAGAACACCGGGGAGCTGTTTTTT. This encodes CSVFLAENTGELFF. This chain joins TRBV29-1 and TRBJ2-2; 7 nucleotides line up with TRBD2. V shed 5 bases and J 1 base; nucleotides not matched to a gene: 4. CDR3 length: 14 amino acids. Germline V CDR1 and CDR2: SQVTM, ANQGSEA.

The chain uses TRBV7-8 and TRBJ1-6; D remains unclear. The CDR3 is made up of 11 amino acids. Trimming shortened V by 4 bases and J by 8 bases, and 3 bases separated the two germline ends. Germline V gene lookup returns CDR1 SGHVS and CDR2 FQNEAQ. As DNA, the CDR3 is TGTGCCAGCAGCTCAGATTCACCCCTCCACTTT. Protein: CASSSDSPLHF.

This clonotype has only a few counts. The V call is TRBV11-2, the J call TRBJ2-2; 10 positions match TRBD1. CDR1 is SGHAT and CDR2 is FQNNGV in the germline V gene. This CDR3 contains 16 residues. The V and J ends lost 5 bases and 8 bases, in that order; junction bases with no gene match: 11. The CDR3 region has the DNA TGTGCCAGCAGCCCACAGGGACAGGGGTCTCAAGGGGAGCTGTTTTTT. It yields the protein CASSPQGQGSQGELFF.

The chain combines TRBV19 with TRBJ2-7; 10 bases line up with TRBD1. The CDR3 is 15 amino acids. V shed 6 bases, J shed 2 bases, and the junction held 7 bases outside the gene matches. CDR1 is LNHDA and CDR2 is SQIVND in the germline V gene (reference sequence). The CDR3 here is CASSPGQGIAYEQYF. The DNA of the CDR3 is TGTGCCAGTAGCCCGGGACAGGGGATTGCCTACGAGCAGTACTTC.

The chain uses TRBV11-1 and TRBJ1-2, with 10 bases lining up with TRBD1. The V gene's germline CDR1 is SGHAT and CDR2 FQDESV (reference sequence). The CDR3 loop spans 16 amino acids. V trimming: 8 bases; J trimming: 7 bases; junction bases outside the gene matches: 16. This chain's CDR3 is CASRKGTGVPPGGYTF. CDR3 sequence (DNA): TGTGCCAGCCGCAAGGGGACAGGGGTTCCTCCTGGTGGCTACACCTTC. Combining the CDR3 with reference TRBV11-1 and TRBJ1-2 gives the whole variable domain EAEVAQSPRYKITEKSQAVAFWCDPISGHATLYWYRQILGQGPELLVQFQDESVVDDSQLPKDRFSAERLKGVDSTLKIQPAELGDSAMYLCASRKGTGVPPGGYTFGSGTRLTVV.

The sample holds one count of this clonotype. This rearrangement joins TRBV20-1 to TRBJ1-5, with TRBD1 as a possible D gene (5 bases). V was pared by 3 bases and J by 7 bases, with 13 bases between. The CDR3 totals 13 residues. Per the germline V gene, CDR1 is DFQATT and CDR2 is SNEGSKA (reference sequence). CDR3 loop: CSASPGGDQPQHF. The CDR3 bases are TGCAGTGCTAGCCCGGGCGGGGACCAGCCCCAGCATTTT.

The chain is built from TRBV29-1 and TRBJ1-2; possible D gene TRBD1, 6 bases. This CDR3 region has 17 residues. CDR1 SQVTM and CDR2 ANQGSEA come from the germline V gene. V lost 0 bases and J lost 5, with 22 bases in between. The CDR3 DNA follows: TGCAGCGTTGAAGATCGACAGGATGGGGTCGTTAGGTATGGCTACACCTTC. Amino acids: CSVEDRQDGVVRYGYTF.

On this clonotype: This could be a read error, since a much larger clone is one nucleotide away. Written as DNA, the CDR3 is TGCGCCAGCAGCCCCAGTGGGGGACATCTCTATAGCTACACCTTC. It is translated as CASSPSGGHLYSYTF. V usage is TRBV5-1 and J usage is TRBJ1-2; D perhaps matches TRBD1 (6 bases). This CDR3 is 15 amino acids long. CDR1 and CDR2 from the germline V gene are SGHRS and YFSETQ.

This chain uses TRBV7-9 with TRBJ2-7; 10 nucleotides agree with TRBD2. The junction had 11 bases not matched to a gene; V was cut back by 5 bases and J by 7 bases. The CDR3 loop spans 15 amino acids. Germline CDR1 reads SEHNR; CDR2 reads FQNEAQ (reference sequence). The CDR3: CASSEVLAGAWEQYF. The CDR3 DNA follows: TGTGCCAGCAGCGAAGTTCTAGCGGGAGCGTGGGAGCAGTACTTC. The whole variable domain, filled in from reference TRBV7-9 and TRBJ2-7, reads DTGVSQNPRHKITKRGQNVTFRCDPISEHNRLYWYRQTLGQGPEFLTYFQNEAQLEKSRLLSDRFSAERPKGSFSTLEIQRTEQGDSAMYLCASSEVLAGAWEQYFGPGTRLTVT.

This clonotype showed up many times. This chain joins TRBV12-3 or TRBV12-4 and TRBJ1-5; D remains unclear. Deletions cut 5 bases from V and 6 bases from J, with 11 bases between. The CDR3 contains 13 residues. CDR3 loop: CASSQRRVQPQHF. The CDR3 region has the DNA TGTGCCAGCAGTCAGCGAAGGGTTCAGCCCCAGCATTTT.

This clonotype appeared many times. The gene calls are TRBV10-3 and TRBJ2-2; no clear D. Germline V gene sequence: CDR1 ENHRY, CDR2 SYGVKD. The CDR3 runs to 12 residues. Trimming cost V 5 bases and J 3 bases, with 4 bases left between them. In DNA form, the CDR3 reads TGTGCCATCAGTCGGGACACCGGGGAGCTGTTTTTT. As protein: CAISRDTGELFF.

The chain is built from TRBV5-5 and TRBJ2-3; no firm D call. This CDR3 is 14 amino acids long. Per the germline V gene, CDR1 is SGHKS and CDR2 is YYEKEE (reference sequence). V gave up 0 bases and J gave up 1 base, with 6 bases separating them. The CDR3 region is CASSLERGTDTQYF. The CDR3, as DNA: TGTGCCAGCAGCTTGGAACGTGGCACAGATACGCAGTATTTT.

V is TRBV13 and J is TRBJ1-3, with a possible D match to TRBD1 (6 bases). The V end was cut by 2 bases, the J end by 10 bases, with 21 bases between. The CDR3 has 16 amino acids. Germline V lookup: CDR1 PRHDT, CDR2 FYEKMQ (reference sequence). CDR3 residues: CASSLTSGRGVITIYF. The CDR3 DNA follows: TGTGCCAGCAGCTTAACGAGCGGCAGGGGAGTCATTACCATATATTTT.

About this clonotype itself: A much larger clone lies a single base off, so this may be a read error. This chain links TRBV19 with TRBJ2-1; the match to TRBD2 covers 8 bases. J gave up 8 bases and V 2 bases, and 20 bases lay outside the gene matches. Germline V gene sequence: CDR1 LNHDA, CDR2 SQIVND (reference sequence). This CDR3 contains 19 residues. CDR3 in amino acids: CASSISFTSGIMDVDEQFF. The CDR3 DNA follows: TGTGCCAGTAGTATAAGTTTCACTAGCGGCATAATGGATGTAGATGAGCAGTTCTTC.

The J gene is TRBJ1-4, the V gene TRBV14, with TRBD1 identical over 9 bases. Germline-derived CDR1 and CDR2 are SGHDN and FVKESK. The CDR3 has 16 residues. V lost 8 bases, J lost 2 bases, and 9 bases stayed unmatched. CDR3 protein: CASVDPTGGTNEKLFF. DNA for the CDR3: TGTGCCAGCGTCGACCCAACAGGGGGCACTAATGAAAAACTGTTTTTT.

This clonotype came up once. The chain uses TRBV20-1 and TRBJ2-5, with no clear D. From germline, CDR1 is DFQATT and CDR2 SNEGSKA (reference sequence). The CDR3 is 11 residues long. The germline V and J ends were trimmed by 8 bases and 5 bases, with 12 bases remaining between them. CDR3 in amino acids: CSPLPLETQYF. The CDR3 nucleotides read TGCAGTCCTCTACCCCTCGAGACCCAGTACTTC.

This sequence joins TRBV9 and TRBJ1-1; no definite D call. The CDR3 length is 15 residues. The germline V gene encodes CDR1 SGDLS and CDR2 YYNGEE. The germline V and J ends were trimmed by 3 bases and 2 bases, with 14 bases remaining between them. For the CDR3, the DNA is TGTGCCAGCAGCGCCGGATGGGCAGAAAACACTGAAGCTTTCTTT. Translated: CASSAGWAENTEAFF.

CDR3 sequence: CASLRTETSYEQYF. The CDR3 DNA is TGTGCCAGCCTCCGGACAGAGACCTCCTACGAGCAGTACTTC. V and J are TRBV2 and TRBJ2-7; weak D call: TRBD1 (6 bases). CDR1 and CDR2 from the germline V gene are SNHLY and FYNNEI. Between the trimmed V and J ends, which lost 8 bases and 0 bases, there was a span of 14 bases. The CDR3 is 14 amino acids. The full variable domain, its missing parts supplied by reference TRBV2 and TRBJ2-7, is EPEVTQTPSHQVTQMGQEVILRCVPISNHLYFYWYRQILGQKVEFLVSFYNNEISEKSEIFDDQFSVERPDGSNFTLKIRSTKLEDSAMYFCASLRTETSYEQYFGPGTRLTVT.